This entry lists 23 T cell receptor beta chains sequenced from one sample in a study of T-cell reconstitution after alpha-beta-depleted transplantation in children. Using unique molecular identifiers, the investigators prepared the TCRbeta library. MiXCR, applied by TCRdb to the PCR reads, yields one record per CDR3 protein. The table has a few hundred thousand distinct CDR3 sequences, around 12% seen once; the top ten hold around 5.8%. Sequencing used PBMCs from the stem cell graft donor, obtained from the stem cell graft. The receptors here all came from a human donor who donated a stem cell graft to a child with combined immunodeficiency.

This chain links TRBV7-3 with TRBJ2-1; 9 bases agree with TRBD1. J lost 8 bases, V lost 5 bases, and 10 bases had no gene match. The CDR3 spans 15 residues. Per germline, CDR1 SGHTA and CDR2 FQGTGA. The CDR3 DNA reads TGTGCCAGCAGCCCCGGAGGGACAGGGAGCGATGAGCAGTTCTTC. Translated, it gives CASSPGGTGSDEQFF.

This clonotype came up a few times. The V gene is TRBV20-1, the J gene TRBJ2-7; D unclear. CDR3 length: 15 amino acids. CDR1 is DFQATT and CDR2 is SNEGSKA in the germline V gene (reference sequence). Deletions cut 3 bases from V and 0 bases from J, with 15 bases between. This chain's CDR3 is CSASGFRPISYEQYF. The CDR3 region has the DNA TGCAGTGCTAGCGGATTTAGACCCATCTCCTACGAGCAGTACTTC.

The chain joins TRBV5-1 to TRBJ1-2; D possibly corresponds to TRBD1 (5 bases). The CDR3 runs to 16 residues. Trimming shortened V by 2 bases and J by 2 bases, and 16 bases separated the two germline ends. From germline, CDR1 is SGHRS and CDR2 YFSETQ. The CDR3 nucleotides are TGCGCCAGCAGCTTAGGGGACCTGACATCCAACTATGGCTACACCTTC. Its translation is CASSLGDLTSNYGYTF.

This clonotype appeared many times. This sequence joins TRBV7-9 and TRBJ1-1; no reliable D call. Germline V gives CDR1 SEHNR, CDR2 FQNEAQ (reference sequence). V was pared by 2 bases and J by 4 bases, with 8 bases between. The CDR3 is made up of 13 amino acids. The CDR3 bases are TGTGCCAGCAGCTTAACAGTTACCACTGAAGCTTTCTTT. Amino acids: CASSLTVTTEAFF.

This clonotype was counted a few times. CDR3 protein: CASSIGTGLKHNEQFF. The CDR3, as DNA: TGTGCCAGCAGTATCGGGACAGGATTGAAACACAATGAGCAGTTCTTC. V gene TRBV27 combines with J gene TRBJ2-1; 8 nucleotides line up with TRBD1. This CDR3 region has 16 residues. CDR1 is MNHEY, CDR2 SMNVEV, per germline (reference sequence). The J segment lost 5 bases and the V segment lost 5 bases, leaving 11 bases of the junction unmatched.

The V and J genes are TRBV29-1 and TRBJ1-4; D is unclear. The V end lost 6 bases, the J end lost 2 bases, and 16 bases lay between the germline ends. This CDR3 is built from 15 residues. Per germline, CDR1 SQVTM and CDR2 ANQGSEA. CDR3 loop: CSVLDPTGTNEKLFF. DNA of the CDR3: TGCAGCGTCCTAGACCCCACGGGGACTAATGAAAAACTGTTTTTT.

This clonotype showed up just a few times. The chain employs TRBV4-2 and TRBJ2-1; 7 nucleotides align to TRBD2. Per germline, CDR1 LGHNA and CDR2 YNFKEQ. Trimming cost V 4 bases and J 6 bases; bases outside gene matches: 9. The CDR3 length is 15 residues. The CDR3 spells CASSLAGQRGNEQFF. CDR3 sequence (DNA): TGTGCCAGCAGCCTAGCGGGTCAGAGGGGCAATGAGCAGTTCTTC.

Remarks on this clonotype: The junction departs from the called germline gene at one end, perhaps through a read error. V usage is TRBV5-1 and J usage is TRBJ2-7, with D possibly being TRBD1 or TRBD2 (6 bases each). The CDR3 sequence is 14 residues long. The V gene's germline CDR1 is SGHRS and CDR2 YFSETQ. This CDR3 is CASSPMGGSNEQYF. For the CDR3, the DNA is TGCGCCAGCAGCCCGATGGGGGGCTCCAACGAGCAGTACTTC.

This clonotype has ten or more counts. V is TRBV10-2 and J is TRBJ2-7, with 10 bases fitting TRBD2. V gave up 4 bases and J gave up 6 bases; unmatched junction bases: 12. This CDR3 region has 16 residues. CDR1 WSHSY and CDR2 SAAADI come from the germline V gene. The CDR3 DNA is TGCGCCAGCAGTGTTCCCGGACTAGCGGCAGTAAGCGAGCAGTACTTC. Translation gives CASSVPGLAAVSEQYF.

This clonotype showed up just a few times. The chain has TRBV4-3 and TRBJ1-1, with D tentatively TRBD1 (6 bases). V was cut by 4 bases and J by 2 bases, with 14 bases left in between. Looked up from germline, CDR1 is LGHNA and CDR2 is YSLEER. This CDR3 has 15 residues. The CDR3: CASSPSPGQNTEAFF. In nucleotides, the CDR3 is TGCGCCAGCAGCCCCTCACCGGGACAAAACACTGAAGCTTTCTTT.

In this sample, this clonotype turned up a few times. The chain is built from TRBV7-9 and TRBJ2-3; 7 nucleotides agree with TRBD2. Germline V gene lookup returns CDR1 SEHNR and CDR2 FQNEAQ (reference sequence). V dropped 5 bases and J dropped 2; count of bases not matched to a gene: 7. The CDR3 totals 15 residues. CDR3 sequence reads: CASSPRGNFTDTQYF. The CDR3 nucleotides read TGTGCCAGCAGCCCGCGGGGGAACTTCACAGATACGCAGTATTTT.

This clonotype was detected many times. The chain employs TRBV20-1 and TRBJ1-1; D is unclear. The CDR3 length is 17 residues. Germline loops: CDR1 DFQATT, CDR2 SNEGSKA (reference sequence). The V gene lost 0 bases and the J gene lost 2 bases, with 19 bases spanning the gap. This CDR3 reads CSARDQSVLVTNTEAFF. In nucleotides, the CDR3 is TGCAGTGCTAGAGATCAATCGGTGTTAGTGACCAACACTGAAGCTTTCTTT.

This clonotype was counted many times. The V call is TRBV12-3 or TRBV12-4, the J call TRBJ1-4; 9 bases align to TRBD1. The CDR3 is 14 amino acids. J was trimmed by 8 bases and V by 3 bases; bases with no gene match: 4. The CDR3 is CASSFGQGREKLFF. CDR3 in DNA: TGTGCCAGCAGTTTTGGACAGGGGCGAGAAAAACTGTTTTTT.

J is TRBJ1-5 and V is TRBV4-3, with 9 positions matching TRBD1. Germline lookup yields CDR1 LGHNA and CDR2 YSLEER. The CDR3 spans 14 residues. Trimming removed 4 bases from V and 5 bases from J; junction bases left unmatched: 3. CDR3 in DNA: TGCGCCAGCAGCCGGGACAGGGTGGATCAGCCCCAGCATTTT. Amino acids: CASSRDRVDQPQHF.

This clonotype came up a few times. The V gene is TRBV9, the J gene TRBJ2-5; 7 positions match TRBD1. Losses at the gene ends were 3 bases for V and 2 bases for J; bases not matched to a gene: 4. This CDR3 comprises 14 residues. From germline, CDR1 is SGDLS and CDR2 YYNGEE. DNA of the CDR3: TGTGCCAGCAGCGGGACAGGCTTACAAGAGACCCAGTACTTC. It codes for CASSGTGLQETQYF.

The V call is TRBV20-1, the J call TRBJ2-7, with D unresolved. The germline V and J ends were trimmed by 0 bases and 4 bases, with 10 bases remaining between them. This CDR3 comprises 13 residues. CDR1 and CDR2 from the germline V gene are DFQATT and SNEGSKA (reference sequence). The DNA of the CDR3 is TGCAGTGCTAGAGATCGGTCGACATACGAGCAGTACTTC. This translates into CSARDRSTYEQYF.

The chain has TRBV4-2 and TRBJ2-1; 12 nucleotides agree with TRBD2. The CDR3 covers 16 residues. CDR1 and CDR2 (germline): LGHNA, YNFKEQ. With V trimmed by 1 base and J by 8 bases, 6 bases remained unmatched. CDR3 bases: TGTGCCAGCAGCCAAGGCCCTAGCGGGGGGGCCTATGAGCAGTTCTTC. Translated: CASSQGPSGGAYEQFF.

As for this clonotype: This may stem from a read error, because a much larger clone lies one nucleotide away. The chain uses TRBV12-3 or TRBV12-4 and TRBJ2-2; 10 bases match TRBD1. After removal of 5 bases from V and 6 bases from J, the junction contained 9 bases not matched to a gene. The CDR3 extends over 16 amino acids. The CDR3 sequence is CASSTRDRGYPGELFF. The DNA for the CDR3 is TGTGCCAGCAGTACCCGGGACAGGGGATATCCCGGGGAGCTGTTTTTT.

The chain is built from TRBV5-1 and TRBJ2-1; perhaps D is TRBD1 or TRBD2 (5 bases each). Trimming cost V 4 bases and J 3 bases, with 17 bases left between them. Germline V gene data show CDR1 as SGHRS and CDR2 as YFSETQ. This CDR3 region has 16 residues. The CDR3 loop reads CASSITPGPSYNEQFF. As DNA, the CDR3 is TGCGCCAGCAGCATAACCCCGGGACCGAGCTACAATGAGCAGTTCTTC. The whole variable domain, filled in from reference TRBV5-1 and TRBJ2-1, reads KAGVTQTPRYLIKTRGQQVTLSCSPISGHRSVSWYQQTPGQGLQFLFEYFSETQRNKGNFPGRFSGRQFSNSRSEMNVSTLELGDSALYLCASSITPGPSYNEQFFGPGTRLTVL.

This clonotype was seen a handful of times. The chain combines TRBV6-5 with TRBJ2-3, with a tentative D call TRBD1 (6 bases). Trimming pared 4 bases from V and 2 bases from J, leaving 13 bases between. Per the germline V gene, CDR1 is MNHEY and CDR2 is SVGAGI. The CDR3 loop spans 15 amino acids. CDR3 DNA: TGTGCCAGCAGTTCGCCCCGGGACACCACAGATACGCAGTATTTT. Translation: CASSSPRDTTDTQYF.

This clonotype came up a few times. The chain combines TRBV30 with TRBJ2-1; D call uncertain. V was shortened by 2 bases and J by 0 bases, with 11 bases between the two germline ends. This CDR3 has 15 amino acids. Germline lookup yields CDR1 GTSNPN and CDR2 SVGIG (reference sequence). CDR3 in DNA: TGTGCCTGGAGTCTTCCAAGGCCCTCCTACAATGAGCAGTTCTTC. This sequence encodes CAWSLPRPSYNEQFF.

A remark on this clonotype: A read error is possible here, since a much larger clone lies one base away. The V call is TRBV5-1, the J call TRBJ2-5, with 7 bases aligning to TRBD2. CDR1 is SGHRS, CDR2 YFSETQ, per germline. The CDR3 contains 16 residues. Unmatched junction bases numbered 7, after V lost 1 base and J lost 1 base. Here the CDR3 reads CASSLWRLAGQETQYF. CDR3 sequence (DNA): TGCGCCAGCAGCTTGTGGAGACTAGCTGGCCAAGAGACCCAGTACTTC.

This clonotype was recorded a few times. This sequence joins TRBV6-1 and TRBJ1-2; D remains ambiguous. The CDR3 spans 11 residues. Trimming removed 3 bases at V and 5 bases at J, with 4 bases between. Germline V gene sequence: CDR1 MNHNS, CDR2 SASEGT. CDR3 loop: CASSEAYGYTF. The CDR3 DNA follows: TGTGCCAGCAGTGAGGCGTATGGCTACACCTTC.